This TCR beta chain was sequenced during a study of CXCR3-negative and CXCR3-positive naive CD8 T cells. Study findings and constraints: TRB CDR3 hydrophobicity was greater in CXCR3-positive naive cells than in CXCR3-negative naive cells.

CDR1 and CDR2 (germline): MDHEN, SYDVKM. CDR3 size: 14 residues. CD45RO-CCR7+CD27+CD95- marked naive CD8+ T cells. The authors made the TRB cDNA libraries by 5' RACE using UMI labels. TCRdb reworked the 5' RACE reads into one entry per CDR3 protein, no DNA. Its table records 150,000 or so distinct CDR3 sequences. About this clonotype: Antigen specificity is unknown.

This receptor was taken from a human donor in good health. Some clones in this sample may be carry-over from other donors' samples. This chain links TRBV28 with TRBJ2-7; checking the TCRdb D call of TRBD1 is not possible without DNA. The sample was naive CXCR3+ CD8+ T cells from blood. Subset specified: CD45RO-CCR7+CD27+CD95- naive CD8+ T cells expressing CXCR3 (TNR3+). The CDR3 region is CASSPQGQGYEQYF.